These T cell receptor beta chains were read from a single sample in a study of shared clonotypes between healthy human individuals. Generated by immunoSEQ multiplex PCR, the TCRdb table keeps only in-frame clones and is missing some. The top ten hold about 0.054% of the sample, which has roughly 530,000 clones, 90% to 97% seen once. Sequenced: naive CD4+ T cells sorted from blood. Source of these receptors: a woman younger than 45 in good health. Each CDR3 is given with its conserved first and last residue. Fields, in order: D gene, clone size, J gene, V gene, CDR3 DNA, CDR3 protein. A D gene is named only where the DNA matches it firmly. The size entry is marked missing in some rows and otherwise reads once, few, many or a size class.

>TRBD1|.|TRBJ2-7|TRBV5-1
TGCGCCAGCAGCCTCGACAGGGGGCCACCCTACGAGCAGTACTTC
CASSLDRGPPYEQYF
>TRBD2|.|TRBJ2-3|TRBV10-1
TGCGCCAGCAGTGACGCGGGAGTGACAGATACGCAGTATTTT
CASSDAGVTDTQYF
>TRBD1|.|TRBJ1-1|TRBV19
TGTGCCAGTAGTATATCCCAAGGCAGGGGGGCCATCACTGAAGCTTTCTTT
CASSISQGRGAITEAFF
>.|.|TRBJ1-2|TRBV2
TGTGCCAGCGCTCAGTCCAGGAAAACCTCAGATGGCTACACCTTC
CASAQSRKTSDGYTF
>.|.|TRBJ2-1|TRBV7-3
TGTGCCAGCAGCCCGGGACGCACTGCAGGTTCCTACAATGAGCAGTTCTTC
CASSPGRTAGSYNEQFF
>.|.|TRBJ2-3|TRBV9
TGTGCCAGCAGTCTAGGGACCCGGGGTGGTACAGATACGCAGTATTTT
CASSLGTRGGTDTQYF
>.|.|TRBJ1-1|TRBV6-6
TGTGCCAGCAACGCGGACACTGAAGCTTTCTTT
CASNADTEAFF
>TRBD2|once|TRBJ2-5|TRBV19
TGTGCCAGTAGTATTTCCGCGGGAGTGTCAGAGACCCAGTACTTC
CASSISAGVSETQYF
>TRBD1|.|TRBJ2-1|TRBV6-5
TGTGCCAGCAGAGGGGACAGGGGCCCCTACAATGAGCAGTTCTTC
CASRGDRGPYNEQFF
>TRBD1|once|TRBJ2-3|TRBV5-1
TGCGCCAGCAGCACCGACAGGGACCTTTTGTATTTT
CASSTDRDLLYF
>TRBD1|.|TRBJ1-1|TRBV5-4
TGTGCCAGCAGGTACGGGACAGCGAACACTGAAGCTTTCTTT
CASRYGTANTEAFF
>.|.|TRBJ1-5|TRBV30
TGTGCCCAATCCACAGGGAACGATCAGCCCCAGCATTTT
CAQSTGNDQPQHF
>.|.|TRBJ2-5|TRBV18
TGTGCCAGCTCACCAAGGACGGTCGGGGGGCGGACCGGGGAGACCCAGTACTTC
CASSPRTVGGRTGETQYF
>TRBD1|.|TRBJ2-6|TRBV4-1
TGCGCCAGCAGCCGAGCGGCAGGGGGCTCTGGGGCCAACGTCCTGACTTTC
CASSRAAGGSGANVLTF
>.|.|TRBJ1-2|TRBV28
TGTGCCAGCAGTTTAATAGCCTATGGCTACACCTTC
CASSLIAYGYTF
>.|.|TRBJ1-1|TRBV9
TGTGCCAGCAGCCTTATGGGGGCATCTGAAGCTTTCTTT
CASSLMGASEAFF
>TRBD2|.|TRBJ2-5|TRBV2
TGTGCCAGCAATCCGGCTAGCGGGACCCAGGGGACCCAGTACTTC
CASNPASGTQGTQYF
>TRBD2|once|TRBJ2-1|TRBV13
TGTGCCAGCAGCTTATCGGGGGGAGAGCAGTTCTTC
CASSLSGGEQFF
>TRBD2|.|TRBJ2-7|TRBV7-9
TGTGCCAGCAGCCACCCCGGGACTAGCGGATCCTACGAGCAGTACTTC
CASSHPGTSGSYEQYF
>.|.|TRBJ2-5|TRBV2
TGTGCCAGCGGTAGGCCACAGCCGCAAGAGACCCAGTACTTC
CASGRPQPQETQYF
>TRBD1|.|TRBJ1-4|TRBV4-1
TGCGCCAGCAGCCAAGCACGGGACAGCTATATCAATGAAAAACTGTTTTTT
CASSQARDSYINEKLFF
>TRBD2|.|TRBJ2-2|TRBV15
TGTGCCACCAGCAGTTGGACTAGCGGGTTTGGGGGGGAGCTGTTTTTT
CATSSWTSGFGGELFF
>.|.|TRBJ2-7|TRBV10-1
TGCGCCAGCAGTGAGGGGGGCTCCTACGAGCAGTACTTC
CASSEGGSYEQYF
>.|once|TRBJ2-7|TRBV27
TGTGCCAGCAGCCGGGGGTACTCCTACGAGCAGTACTTC
CASSRGYSYEQYF
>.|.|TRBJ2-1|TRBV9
TGTGCCAGCAGCGTAGGACAGAGCTACAATGAGCAGTTCTTC
CASSVGQSYNEQFF
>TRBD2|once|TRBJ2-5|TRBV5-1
TGCGCCAGCAGCTCGACTAGCGGGAGGGCCGAAGAGACCCAGTACTTC
CASSSTSGRAEETQYF
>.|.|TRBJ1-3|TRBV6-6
TGTGCCAGCAGTTTTGGCCCTGGGGGGGGAAACACCATATATTTT
CASSFGPGGGNTIYF
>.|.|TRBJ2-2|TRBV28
TGTGCCAGCAGTTTAGGTTACGGGGAGCTGTTTTTT
CASSLGYGELFF
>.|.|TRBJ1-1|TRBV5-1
TGCGCCAGCAGCCTGGGGGCGGTTGGCACTGAAGCTTTCTTT
CASSLGAVGTEAFF
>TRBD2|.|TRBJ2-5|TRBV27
TGTGCCAGCCGCGGACTAGCGGGGCCACAAGAGACCCAGTACTTC
CASRGLAGPQETQYF
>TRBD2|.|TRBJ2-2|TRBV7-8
TGTGCCAGCAGCTTAGTTGTCGCGGGAGATCCCACCGGGGAGCTGTTTTTT
CASSLVVAGDPTGELFF
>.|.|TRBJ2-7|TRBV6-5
TGTGCCAGCGCTAGGGAGAGTCGGGCCTACGAGCAGTACTTC
CASARESRAYEQYF
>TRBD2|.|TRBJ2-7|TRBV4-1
TGCGCCAGCAGCCAGGCCCATCTAGCGGGAGGGGCTGTGTACGAGCAGTACTTC
CASSQAHLAGGAVYEQYF
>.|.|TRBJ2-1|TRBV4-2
TGTGCCAGCAGCCAAGGAGGTAGTTACCTCAATGAGCAGTTCTTC
CASSQGGSYLNEQFF
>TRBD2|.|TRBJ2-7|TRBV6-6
TGTGCCAGCAGGCCCTCGGCGGGAGGGCCCTACGAGCAGTACTTC
CASRPSAGGPYEQYF
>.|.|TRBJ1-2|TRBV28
TGTGCCAGCAGTGCGCAATCGGACGGCCCCTATGGCTACACCTTC
CASSAQSDGPYGYTF
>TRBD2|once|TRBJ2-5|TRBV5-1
TGCGCCAGCAGCGAGCTCCCAGCGGGAGAACAAGAGACCCAGTACTTC
CASSELPAGEQETQYF
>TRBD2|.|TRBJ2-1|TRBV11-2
TGTGCCAGCAGCTTAGCGGGAGGGTCCTACAATGAGCAGTTCTTC
CASSLAGGSYNEQFF
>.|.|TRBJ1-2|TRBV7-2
TGTGCCAGCAGCTTAGATGGATTTGGCGGCTACACCTTC
CASSLDGFGGYTF
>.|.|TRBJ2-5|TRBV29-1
TGCAGCGTCGGGGGGACAGCGGGGAACCAAGAGACCCAGTACTTC
CSVGGTAGNQETQYF
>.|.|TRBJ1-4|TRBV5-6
TGTGCCAGCAGCTTGAAGACAACTAATGAAAAACTGTTTTTT
CASSLKTTNEKLFF
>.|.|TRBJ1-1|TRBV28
TGTGCCAGCAAGATACCCACAGAAAACACTGAAGCTTTCTTT
CASKIPTENTEAFF
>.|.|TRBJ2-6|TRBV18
TGTGCCAGCTCTAGAGACAGTAGCTCTGGGGCCAACGTCCTGACTTTC
CASSRDSSSGANVLTF
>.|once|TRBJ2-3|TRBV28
TGTGCCAGCAGTTTCCCAGGGTCTATTGGGTCGCAGTATTTT
CASSFPGSIGSQYF
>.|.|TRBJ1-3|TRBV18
TGTGCCAGCTCCACCAACACAGCTGACTCTGGAAACACCATATATTTT
CASSTNTADSGNTIYF
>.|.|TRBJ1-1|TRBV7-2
TGTGCCAGCCAGGTCGCGGGGGGCTGGACTGAAGCTTTCTTT
CASQVAGGWTEAFF
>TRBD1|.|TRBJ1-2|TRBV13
TGTGCCAGCAGCTTAGGGCAGGGGGCGGGAGGCTACACCTTC
CASSLGQGAGGYTF
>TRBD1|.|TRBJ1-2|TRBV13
TGTGCCAGCAGCTTCTGGCCGGGACAGGGGGCAGAGGACTATGGCTACACCTTC
CASSFWPGQGAEDYGYTF
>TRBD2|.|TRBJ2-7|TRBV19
TGTGCCAGCTCTCGGGGAGGGGAATCCTACGAGCAGTACTTC
CASSRGGESYEQYF
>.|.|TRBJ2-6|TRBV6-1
TGTGCCAGCAACTCTGGGGCCAACGTCCTGACTTTC
CASNSGANVLTF
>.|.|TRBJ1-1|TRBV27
TGTGCCAGCAGTTTAAGGCAGTATGTCACTGAAGCTTTCTTT
CASSLRQYVTEAFF
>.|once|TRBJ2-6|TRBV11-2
TGTGCCAGCAGAACTCCGCGATCTGGGGCCAACGTCCTGACTTTC
CASRTPRSGANVLTF
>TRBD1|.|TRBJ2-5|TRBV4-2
TGTGCCAGCAGCGGGGGACAGGGAGGATGGCAAGAGACCCAGTACTTC
CASSGGQGGWQETQYF
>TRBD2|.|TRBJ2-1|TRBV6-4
TGTGCCAGCAGTGCCTTCCATCTTACAAGCGGGAGGGCCGGCAATGAGCAGTTCTTC
CASSAFHLTSGRAGNEQFF
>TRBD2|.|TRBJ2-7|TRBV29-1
TGCAGCGCGGGGGGGCGGGAGCTCTACGAGCAGTACTTC
CSAGGRELYEQYF